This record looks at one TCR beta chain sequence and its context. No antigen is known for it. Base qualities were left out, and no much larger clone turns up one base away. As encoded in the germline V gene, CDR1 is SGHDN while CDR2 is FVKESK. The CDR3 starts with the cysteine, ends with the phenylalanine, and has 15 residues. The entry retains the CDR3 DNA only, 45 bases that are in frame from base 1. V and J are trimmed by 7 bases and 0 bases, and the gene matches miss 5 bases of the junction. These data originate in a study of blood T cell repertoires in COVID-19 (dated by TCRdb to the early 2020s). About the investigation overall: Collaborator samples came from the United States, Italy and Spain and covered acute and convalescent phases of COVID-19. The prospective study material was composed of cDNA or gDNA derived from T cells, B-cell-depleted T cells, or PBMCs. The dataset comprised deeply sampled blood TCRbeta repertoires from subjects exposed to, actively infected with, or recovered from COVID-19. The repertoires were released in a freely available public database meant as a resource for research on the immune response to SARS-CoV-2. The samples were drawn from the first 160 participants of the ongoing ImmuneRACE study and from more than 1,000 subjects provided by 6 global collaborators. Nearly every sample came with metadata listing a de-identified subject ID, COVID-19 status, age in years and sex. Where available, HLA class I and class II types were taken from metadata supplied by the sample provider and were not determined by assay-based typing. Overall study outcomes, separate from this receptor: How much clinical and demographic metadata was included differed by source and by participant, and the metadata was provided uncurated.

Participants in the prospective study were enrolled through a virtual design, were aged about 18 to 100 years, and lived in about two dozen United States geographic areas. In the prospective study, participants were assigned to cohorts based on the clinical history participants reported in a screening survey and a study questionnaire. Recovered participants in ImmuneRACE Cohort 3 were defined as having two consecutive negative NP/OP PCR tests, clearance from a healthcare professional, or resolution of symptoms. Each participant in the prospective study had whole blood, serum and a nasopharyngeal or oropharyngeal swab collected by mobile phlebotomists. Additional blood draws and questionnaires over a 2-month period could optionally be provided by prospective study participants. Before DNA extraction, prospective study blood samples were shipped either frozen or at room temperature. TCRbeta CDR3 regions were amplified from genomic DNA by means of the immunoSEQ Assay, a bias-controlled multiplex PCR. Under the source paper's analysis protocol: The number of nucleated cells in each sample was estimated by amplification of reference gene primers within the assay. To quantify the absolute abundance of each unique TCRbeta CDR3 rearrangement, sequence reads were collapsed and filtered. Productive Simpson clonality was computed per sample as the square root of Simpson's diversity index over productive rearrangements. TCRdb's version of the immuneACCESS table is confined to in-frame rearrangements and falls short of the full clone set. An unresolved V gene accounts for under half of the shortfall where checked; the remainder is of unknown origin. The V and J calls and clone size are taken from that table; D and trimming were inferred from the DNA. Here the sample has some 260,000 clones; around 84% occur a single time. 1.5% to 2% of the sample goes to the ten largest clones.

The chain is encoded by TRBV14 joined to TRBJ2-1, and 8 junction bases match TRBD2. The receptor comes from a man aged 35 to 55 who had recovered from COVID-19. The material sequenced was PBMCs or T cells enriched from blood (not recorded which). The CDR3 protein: CASTPGGSSYNEQFF. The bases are TGTGCCAGCACTCCGGGAGGGAGCTCCTACAATGAGCAGTTCTTC.